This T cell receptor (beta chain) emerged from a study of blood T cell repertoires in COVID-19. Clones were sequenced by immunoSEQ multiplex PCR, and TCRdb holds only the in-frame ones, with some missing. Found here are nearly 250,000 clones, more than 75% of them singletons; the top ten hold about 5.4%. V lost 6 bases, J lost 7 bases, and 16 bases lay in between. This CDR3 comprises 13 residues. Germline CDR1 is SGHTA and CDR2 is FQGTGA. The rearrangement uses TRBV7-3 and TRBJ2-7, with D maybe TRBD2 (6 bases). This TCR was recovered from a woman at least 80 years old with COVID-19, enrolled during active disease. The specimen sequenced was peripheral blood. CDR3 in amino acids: CASSLGLSREQYF. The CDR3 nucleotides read TGTGCCAGCAGTCTGGGACTCTCCCGGGAGCAGTACTTC.